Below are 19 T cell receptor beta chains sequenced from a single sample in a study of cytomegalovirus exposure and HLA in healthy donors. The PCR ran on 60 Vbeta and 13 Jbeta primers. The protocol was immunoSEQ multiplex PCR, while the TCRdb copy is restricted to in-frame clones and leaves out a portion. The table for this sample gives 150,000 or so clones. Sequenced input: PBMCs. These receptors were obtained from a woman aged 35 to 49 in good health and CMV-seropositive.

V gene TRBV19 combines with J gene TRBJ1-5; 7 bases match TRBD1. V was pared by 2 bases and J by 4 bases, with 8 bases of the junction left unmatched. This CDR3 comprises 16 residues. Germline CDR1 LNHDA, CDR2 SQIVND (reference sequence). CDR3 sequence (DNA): TGTGCCAGTAGTATAAACCGGGACAGTAAAAATCAGCCCCAGCATTTT. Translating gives CASSINRDSKNQPQHF. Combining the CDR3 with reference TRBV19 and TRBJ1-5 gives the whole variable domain DGGITQSPKYLFRKEGQNVTLSCEQNLNHDAMYWYRQDPGQGLRLIYYSQIVNDFQKGDIAEGYSVSREKKESFPLTVTSAQKNPTAFYLCASSINRDSKNQPQHFGDGTRLSIL.

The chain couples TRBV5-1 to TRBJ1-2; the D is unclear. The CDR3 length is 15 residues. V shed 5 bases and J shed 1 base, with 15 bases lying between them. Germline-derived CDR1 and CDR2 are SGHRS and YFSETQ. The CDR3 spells CASRRALQLNYGYTF. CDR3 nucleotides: TGCGCCAGCAGGCGAGCCCTACAGCTTAACTATGGCTACACCTTC.

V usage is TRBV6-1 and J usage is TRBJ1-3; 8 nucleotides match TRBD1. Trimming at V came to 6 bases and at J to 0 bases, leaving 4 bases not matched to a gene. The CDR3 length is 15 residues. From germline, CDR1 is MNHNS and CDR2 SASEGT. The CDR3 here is CASSAGGLSGNTIYF. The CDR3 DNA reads TGTGCCAGCAGCGCAGGGGGCCTCTCTGGAAACACCATATATTTT.

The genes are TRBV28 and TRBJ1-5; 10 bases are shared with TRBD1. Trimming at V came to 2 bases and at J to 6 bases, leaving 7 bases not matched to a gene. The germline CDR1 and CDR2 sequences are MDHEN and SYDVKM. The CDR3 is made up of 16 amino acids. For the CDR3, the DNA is TGTGCCAGCAGTTTAGGAGGGACAGGGGTTGGTCAGCCCCAGCATTTT. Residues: CASSLGGTGVGQPQHF.

CDR3 region: CASSLGDRAHEQYF. The CDR3 DNA follows: TGCGCCAGCAGCTTGGGGGACAGGGCCCACGAGCAGTACTTC. The chain combines TRBV5-1 with TRBJ2-7, with 9 nucleotides matching TRBD1. The CDR3 length is 14 residues. The germline gives CDR1 SGHRS, CDR2 YFSETQ. Losses at the gene ends were 0 bases for V and 5 bases for J; bases not matched to a gene: 3.

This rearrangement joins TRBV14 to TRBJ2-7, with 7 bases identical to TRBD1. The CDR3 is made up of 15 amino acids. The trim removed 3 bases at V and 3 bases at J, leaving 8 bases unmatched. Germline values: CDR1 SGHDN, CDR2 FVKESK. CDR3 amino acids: CASSHPSGGLYEQYF. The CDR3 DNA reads TGTGCCAGCAGCCACCCGTCAGGGGGTCTCTACGAGCAGTACTTC.

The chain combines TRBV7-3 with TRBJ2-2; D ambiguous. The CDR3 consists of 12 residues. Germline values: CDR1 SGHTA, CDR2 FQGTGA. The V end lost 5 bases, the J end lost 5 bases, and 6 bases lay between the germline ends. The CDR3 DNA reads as TGTGCCAGCAGCCGTGCGACCGGGGAGCTGTTTTTT. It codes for CASSRATGELFF.

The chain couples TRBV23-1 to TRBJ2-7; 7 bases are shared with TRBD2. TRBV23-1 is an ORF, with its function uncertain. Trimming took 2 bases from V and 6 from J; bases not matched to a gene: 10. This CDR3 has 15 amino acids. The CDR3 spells CASSQQREGLSEQYF. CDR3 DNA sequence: TGCGCCAGCAGTCAACAGCGGGAAGGCCTCTCCGAGCAGTACTTC.

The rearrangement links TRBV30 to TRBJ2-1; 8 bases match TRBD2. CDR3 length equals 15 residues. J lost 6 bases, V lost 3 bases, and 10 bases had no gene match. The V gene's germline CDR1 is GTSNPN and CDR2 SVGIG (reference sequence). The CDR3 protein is CAWRPPGLVFNEQFF. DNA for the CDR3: TGTGCCTGGAGACCTCCGGGACTAGTGTTCAATGAGCAGTTCTTC.

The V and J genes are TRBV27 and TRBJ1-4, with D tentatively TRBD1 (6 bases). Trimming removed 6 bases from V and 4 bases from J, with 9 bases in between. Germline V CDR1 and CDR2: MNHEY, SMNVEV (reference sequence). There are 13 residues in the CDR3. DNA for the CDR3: TGTGCCAGCAGAGACAGGAATAATGAAAAACTGTTTTTT. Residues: CASRDRNNEKLFF.

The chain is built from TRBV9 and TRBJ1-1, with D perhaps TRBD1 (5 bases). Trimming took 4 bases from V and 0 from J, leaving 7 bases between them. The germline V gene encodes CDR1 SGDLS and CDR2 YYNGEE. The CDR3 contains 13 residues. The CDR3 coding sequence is TGTGCCAGCAGCACGACAGTGAACACTGAAGCTTTCTTT. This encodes CASSTTVNTEAFF.

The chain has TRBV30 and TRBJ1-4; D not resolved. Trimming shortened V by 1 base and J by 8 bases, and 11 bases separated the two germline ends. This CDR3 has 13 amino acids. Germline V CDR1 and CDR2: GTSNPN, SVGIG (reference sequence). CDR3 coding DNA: TGTGCCTGGAGTGACGTAATCGGGGAAAAACTGTTTTTT. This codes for CAWSDVIGEKLFF.

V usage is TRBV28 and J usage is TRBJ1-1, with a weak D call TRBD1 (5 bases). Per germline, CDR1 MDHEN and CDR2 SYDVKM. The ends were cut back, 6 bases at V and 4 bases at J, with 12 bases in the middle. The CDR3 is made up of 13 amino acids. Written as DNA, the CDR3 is TGTGCCAGCAGGCCAGGGTTCGGCACTGAAGCTTTCTTT. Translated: CASRPGFGTEAFF.

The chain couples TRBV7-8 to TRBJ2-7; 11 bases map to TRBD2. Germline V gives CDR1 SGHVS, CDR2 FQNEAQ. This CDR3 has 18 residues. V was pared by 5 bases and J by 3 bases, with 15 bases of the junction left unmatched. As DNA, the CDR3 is TGTGCCAGCAGCGTCTGGACTAGCGGGCGAGCTACTTTCTACGAGCAGTACTTC. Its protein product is CASSVWTSGRATFYEQYF.

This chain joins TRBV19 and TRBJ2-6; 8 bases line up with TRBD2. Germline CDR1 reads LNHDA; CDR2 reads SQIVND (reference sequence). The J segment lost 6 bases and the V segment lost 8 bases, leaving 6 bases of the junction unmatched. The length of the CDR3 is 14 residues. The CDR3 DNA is TGTGCCAGTTCCCGGCGGGGGGAGGCCAACGTCCTGACTTTC. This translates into CASSRRGEANVLTF.

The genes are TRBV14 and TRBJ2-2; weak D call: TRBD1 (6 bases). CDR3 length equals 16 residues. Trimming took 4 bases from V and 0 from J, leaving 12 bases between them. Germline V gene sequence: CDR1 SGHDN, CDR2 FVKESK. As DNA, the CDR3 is TGTGCCAGCAGCCGAATGGGGGCCTCGAACACCGGGGAGCTGTTTTTT. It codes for CASSRMGASNTGELFF.

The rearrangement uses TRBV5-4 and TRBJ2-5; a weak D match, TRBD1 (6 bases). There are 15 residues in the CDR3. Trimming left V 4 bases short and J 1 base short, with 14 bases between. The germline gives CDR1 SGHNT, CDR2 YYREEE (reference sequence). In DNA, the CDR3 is TGTGCCAGCAGCCCTGGACAGTACCTCCAAGAGACCCAGTACTTC. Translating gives CASSPGQYLQETQYF.

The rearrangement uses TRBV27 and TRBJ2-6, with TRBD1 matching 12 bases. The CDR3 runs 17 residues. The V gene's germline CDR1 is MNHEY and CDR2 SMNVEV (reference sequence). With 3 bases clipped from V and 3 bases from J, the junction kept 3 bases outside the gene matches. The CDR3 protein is CASSLGTGGFGANVLTF. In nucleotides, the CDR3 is TGTGCCAGCAGTTTGGGGACAGGGGGCTTTGGGGCCAACGTCCTGACTTTC.

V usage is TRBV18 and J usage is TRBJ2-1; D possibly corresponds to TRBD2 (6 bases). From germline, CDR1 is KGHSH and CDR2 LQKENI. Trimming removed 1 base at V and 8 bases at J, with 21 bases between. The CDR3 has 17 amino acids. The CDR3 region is CASSPLDFGGNSHEQFF. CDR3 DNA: TGTGCCAGCTCACCACTCGACTTCGGCGGGAATTCCCATGAGCAGTTCTTC.